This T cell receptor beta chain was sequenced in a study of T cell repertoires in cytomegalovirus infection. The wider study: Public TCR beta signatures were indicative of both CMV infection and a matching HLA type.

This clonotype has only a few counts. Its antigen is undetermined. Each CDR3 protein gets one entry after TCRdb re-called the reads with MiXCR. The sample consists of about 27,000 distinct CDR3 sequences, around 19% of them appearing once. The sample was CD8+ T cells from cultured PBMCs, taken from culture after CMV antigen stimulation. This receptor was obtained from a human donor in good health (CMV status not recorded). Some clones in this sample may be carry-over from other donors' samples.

The CDR3 coding sequence is TGTGCCAGCAGTTACTCGATTAGCGGGGAGCTGTTTTTT. It yields the protein CASSYSISGELFF. This sequence joins TRBV6-5 and TRBJ2-2; D remains unclear. Germline CDR1 and CDR2: MNHEY and SVGAGI. The CDR3 length is 13 residues. V lost 0 bases, J lost 7 bases, and 6 bases lay in between.